A selection of T cell receptor beta chains follows, all from one sample in a study of PD-1 blockade in classical Hodgkin lymphoma. Libraries were prepared by immunoSEQ multiplex PCR; TCRdb keeps only in-frame clonotypes and omits some of them. The table lists some 95,000 clones, 89% of them singletons. The specimen comprised peripheral blood mononuclear cells (PBMCs), sampled before the second cycle of nivolumab. The receptors shown here come from a human donor with classical Hodgkin lymphoma. Both conserved end residues are part of each CDR3. Fields, in order: J gene, clone size, V gene, D gene, CDR3 DNA, CDR3 protein. D genes are given only for firm matches. Clone size is shown for a subset of rows, as once, few, many or a class of expanded clone.

TRBJ2-1 | NA | TRBV4-1 | TRBD2 | TGCGCCAGCAGCCAAGTAGGACTAGCGGGAGTCGAGCAGTTCTTC | CASSQVGLAGVEQFF
TRBJ2-5 | NA | TRBV7-9 | TRBD2 | TGTGCCAGCTCCTTAGCGGGAGGGGGCGAGACCCAGTACTTC | CASSLAGGGETQYF
TRBJ1-1 | NA | TRBV28 | NA | TGTGCCAGCAGTTTTAATTTTGAGATGAACACTGAAGCTTTCTTT | CASSFNFEMNTEAFF
TRBJ1-3 | NA | TRBV9 | NA | TGTGCCAGCAGCGGCCTAAGTGGAAACACCATATATTTT | CASSGLSGNTIYF
TRBJ1-3 | NA | TRBV27 | TRBD1 | TGTGCCAGCAGTCGGGGACAGAGAAACACCATATATTTT | CASSRGQRNTIYF
TRBJ1-6 | NA | TRBV5-1 | NA | TGCGCCAGCAGGCCCAGGGAGTCTTCACCCCTCCACTTT | CASRPRESSPLHF
TRBJ1-5 | NA | TRBV2 | NA | TGTGCCAGCGCGGCTGGGGCTTACAATCAGCCCCAGCATTTT | CASAAGAYNQPQHF
TRBJ2-3 | NA | TRBV28 | NA | TGTGCCAGCAGTTTGATAGGAGGCACAGATACGCAGTATTTT | CASSLIGGTDTQYF
TRBJ2-1 | NA | TRBV27 | TRBD1 | TGTGCCAGCAGTCCAATCTCGACAGGGGCGCATGAGCAGTTCTTC | CASSPISTGAHEQFF
TRBJ2-7 | NA | TRBV7-9 | TRBD2 | TGTGCCAGCAGCTTAGGGACTAGCGGGAGGTACGAGCAGTACTTC | CASSLGTSGRYEQYF
TRBJ1-2 | NA | TRBV5-5 | NA | TGTGCCAGCTCCTGGTTCGGCGTTGGGGCACGTCAGAGCCGTAACTATGGCTACACCTTC | CASSWFGVGARQSRNYGYTF
TRBJ2-2 | NA | TRBV19 | TRBD2 | TGTGCCAGTAGTACGACTAGCGGGAACACCGGGGAGCTGTTTTTT | CASSTTSGNTGELFF
TRBJ1-5 | NA | TRBV5-1 | NA | TGCGCCAGCAGCTTGGGACCGCAAGGTCCGGGGCAGCCCCAGCATTTT | CASSLGPQGPGQPQHF
TRBJ2-4 | NA | TRBV9 | TRBD1 | TGTGCCAGCAGCGCCGGGACAGGGATTGGGTCTTATGGCATTCAGTACTTC | CASSAGTGIGSYGIQYF
TRBJ1-2 | NA | TRBV6-5 | NA | TGTGCCAGCAGTTACTCGATCCTCTCTGGGGGGGGCTACACCTTC | CASSYSILSGGGYTF
TRBJ2-5 | once | TRBV7-2 | TRBD2 | TGTGCCAGCAGCTTCGGAGGACTAGCGGGTCGAGAGACCCAGTACTTC | CASSFGGLAGRETQYF
TRBJ2-2 | NA | TRBV10-3 | NA | TGTGCCACTCGACAGGGCCGCCCGGGGGGTGACGGGGAGCTGTTTTTT | CATRQGRPGGDGELFF
TRBJ1-2 | NA | TRBV10-3 | TRBD1 | TGTGCCACACACAGGACAGGGGATTATGGCTACACCTTC | CATHRTGDYGYTF
TRBJ2-7 | once | TRBV12-5 | TRBD1 | TGTGCTAGTGGTTTGGTACTCCCCCGGGACAGGACCGCCTACGAGCAGTACTTC | CASGLVLPRDRTAYEQYF
TRBJ2-3 | NA | TRBV28 | TRBD2 | TGTGCCAGCAGTTTAAGAGGGCGGGGGACAGATACGCAGTATTTT | CASSLRGRGTDTQYF
TRBJ1-2 | once | TRBV5-4 | TRBD1 | TGTGCCAGCAGCCACGGACAGGAGTATGGCTACACCTTC | CASSHGQEYGYTF
TRBJ2-5 | NA | TRBV2 | NA | TGTGCCAGCAGTGATCATTTAGCGGAGGTCGACCAAGAGACCCAGTACTTC | CASSDHLAEVDQETQYF
TRBJ2-2 | once | TRBV4-1 | NA | TGCGCCAGCAAGCTAGGGTGGGGGAACACCGGGGAGCTGTTTTTT | CASKLGWGNTGELFF
TRBJ2-1 | NA | TRBV11-2 | NA | TGTGCCAGCAGCTTAGATTTGGGCAGGCGCTACAATGAGCAGTTCTTC | CASSLDLGRRYNEQFF
TRBJ2-6 | NA | TRBV7-8 | NA | TGTGCCAGCAGCTTAGCACACCAATCCTCTGGGGCCAACGTCCTGACTTTC | CASSLAHQSSGANVLTF
TRBJ2-3 | NA | TRBV6-5 | NA | TGTGCCAGCAGTTACCGAGGGAGGTCCGGAGATACGCAGTATTTT | CASSYRGRSGDTQYF
TRBJ2-7 | NA | TRBV7-3 | TRBD2 | TGTGCCAGCAGCTTAACTAGCGGGAATACCTACGAGCAGTACTTC | CASSLTSGNTYEQYF
TRBJ2-3 | NA | TRBV7-9 | NA | TGTGCCAGCAGCTTAGTCGGAAGAGATACGCAGTATTTT | CASSLVGRDTQYF
TRBJ2-6 | NA | TRBV7-9 | TRBD2 | TGTGCCAGCAGCTCGTCCGGGGGGATGGCCAACGTCCTGACTTTC | CASSSSGGMANVLTF
TRBJ2-1 | NA | TRBV4-1 | TRBD2 | TGCGCCAGCAGCCGACTAGCGGGAGGCTCCTACAATGAGCAGTTCTTC | CASSRLAGGSYNEQFF
TRBJ2-1 | NA | TRBV7-2 | NA | TGTGCCAGCAGCTTACGGCAGCACAATGAGCAGTTCTTC | CASSLRQHNEQFF
TRBJ1-2 | NA | TRBV5-8 | TRBD1 | TGTGCCAGCAGCTTGTCCGCAGGGGGATCCTATGGCTACACCTTC | CASSLSAGGSYGYTF
TRBJ2-5 | NA | TRBV11-2 | NA | TGTGCCAGCAGCTTAGCCCCTAAAGAGACCCAGTACTTC | CASSLAPKETQYF
TRBJ1-1 | NA | TRBV10-3 | NA | TGTGCCCTCCGCTCGACAGGGAACACTGAAGCTTTCTTT | CALRSTGNTEAFF
TRBJ2-5 | NA | TRBV5-6 | TRBD2 | TGTGCCAGCAGCCTCTTAGCGGGGAGCGTCCAAGAGACCCAGTACTTC | CASSLLAGSVQETQYF
TRBJ2-1 | NA | TRBV6-1 | TRBD2 | TGTGCCAGCAGTGAATGGTGGCGGGGGACCTACAATGAGCAGTTCTTC | CASSEWWRGTYNEQFF
TRBJ2-7 | NA | TRBV2 | NA | TGTGCCAGCAGTGTGCAGGGGGGCGAGCAGTACTTC | CASSVQGGEQYF
TRBJ2-7 | NA | TRBV10-3 | TRBD2 | TGTGCCATCGCCGGGGGGGTCTCCTACGAGCAGTACTTC | CAIAGGVSYEQYF
TRBJ2-7 | NA | TRBV15 | TRBD1 | TGTGCCACCAGCAGAGATCTGGCGGCCCAGGGGGCCTACGAGCAGTACTTC | CATSRDLAAQGAYEQYF
TRBJ2-1 | NA | TRBV11-1 | NA | TGTGCCAGCAGCTTAGTGCCCCTACCACCACTTTACAATGAGCAGTTCTTC | CASSLVPLPPLYNEQFF
TRBJ2-1 | NA | TRBV28 | NA | TGTGCCAGCAGTTTAACCCACAGTGAGCAGTTCTTC | CASSLTHSEQFF
TRBJ2-7 | NA | TRBV15 | TRBD2 | TGTGCCACCAGAGCGCGGCTAGCGGATTACGAGCAGTACTTC | CATRARLADYEQYF
TRBJ1-1 | NA | TRBV28 | NA | TGTGCCAGCAGTTTGGGAGGCTCTGAAGCTTTCTTT | CASSLGGSEAFF
TRBJ2-7 | NA | TRBV6-5 | TRBD1 | TGTGCCAGCAGTTTCCAGGGACAGGGTTTCTACGAGCAGTACTTC | CASSFQGQGFYEQYF
TRBJ1-2 | few | TRBV6-5 | NA | TGTGCCAGCCGAAAAGGGGACTATGGCTACACCTTC | CASRKGDYGYTF
TRBJ2-7 | NA | TRBV11-2 | TRBD2 | TGTGCCAGCAGCTTAGTAGGGGAGGGCTACGAGCAGTACTTC | CASSLVGEGYEQYF
TRBJ2-5 | NA | TRBV7-9 | NA | TGTGCCAGCAGCTTTCAGATGTACCAAGAGACCCAGTACTTC | CASSFQMYQETQYF
TRBJ2-1 | few | TRBV11-3 | NA | TGTGCCAGCAGCTCTCGGGACTGGGAGCAGTTCTTC | CASSSRDWEQFF
TRBJ2-7 | NA | TRBV2 | NA | TGTGCCAGCAGTGAGTTCTACGAGCAGTACTTC | CASSEFYEQYF
TRBJ2-3 | NA | TRBV15 | NA | TGTGCCACCAGCAGAGTCGTATCTTCCGATACGCAGTATTTT | CATSRVVSSDTQYF
TRBJ2-2 | NA | TRBV7-8 | TRBD2 | TGTGCCAGCAGCTTAGGGCTGCCGGGACTAGCGAGGACCGGGGAGCTGTTTTTT | CASSLGLPGLARTGELFF
TRBJ2-7 | once | TRBV7-2 | NA | TGTGCCAGCAGCATAGGGGGGTCCTACGAGCAGTACTTC | CASSIGGSYEQYF
TRBJ1-5 | NA | TRBV6-5 | NA | TGTGCCAGCAGTTACTCGATGGGTCGGCCCCAGCATTTT | CASSYSMGRPQHF
TRBJ2-2 | NA | TRBV4-2 | TRBD2 | TGTGCCAGCAGCCAAGATGGAGCGGGACTAGCGGGGGGGCCGAGCACCGGGGAGCTGTTTTTT | CASSQDGAGLAGGPSTGELFF